The following is a TCR beta chain sequence with its context. Its target is unknown. The CDR3 has 15 residues. Germline lookup yields CDR1 LNHDA and CDR2 SQIVND (reference sequence). V dropped 5 bases and J dropped 4; count of bases not matched to a gene: 7. This sample is drawn from a study of CD8 T cells in ankylosing spondylitis. TCRdb processed the 5' RACE reads anew with MiXCR; each CDR3 protein has one entry. The table lists about 750,000 distinct CDR3 sequences, 15% to 20% of them singletons. Study conclusions and caveats: In ankylosing spondylitis blood, a motif of roughly 8 highly homologous TCR beta variants appeared characteristic.

The sequencing input was blood, either unsorted or a sorted T cell fraction (not recorded which). The chain uses TRBV19 and TRBJ1-5; 8 nucleotides agree with TRBD1. The source of this sequence is a male donor with ankylosing spondylitis. The CDR3 bases are TGTGCCAGTAGTGAGATACAGGGGGATAATCAGCCCCAGCATTTT. As protein: CASSEIQGDNQPQHF.